Listed here is a single T cell receptor beta chain. Its antigen is currently not known. No much larger clonotype is one base removed from it; base qualities were not supplied. The sample originates from a study of blood T cell repertoires in COVID-19 (dated by TCRdb to the early 2020s). Background on the whole study: Samples from collaborators originated in the United States, Italy and Spain and spanned both the acute and convalescent phases of COVID-19. Deeply sampled blood TCRbeta repertoires from subjects exposed to, actively infected with, or recovered from COVID-19 were included in the dataset. Nearly every sample came with metadata listing a de-identified subject ID, COVID-19 status, age in years and sex. The repertoires were made available in a free public database intended to serve as a resource for research on the immune response to SARS-CoV-2. The material from the prospective study consisted of cDNA or gDNA derived from T cells, B-cell-depleted T cells, or PBMCs. Samples came from the ongoing ImmuneRACE study (first 160 participants) plus 1,254 subjects from 6 global collaborators. Where HLA class I and class II types were available, the types were taken from metadata supplied by the sample provider, not from assay-based typing.

The paper's findings and limits, for the study overall: The quantity of clinical and demographic metadata differed by source and by participant and was supplied without curation.

The immunoSEQ Assay, a bias-controlled multiplex PCR, was used to amplify TCRbeta CDR3 regions from genomic DNA. In the source study's methods: The number of nucleated cells in each sample was estimated by amplification of reference gene primers within the assay. To quantify the absolute abundance of each unique TCRbeta CDR3 rearrangement, sequence reads were collapsed and filtered. For each sample, productive Simpson clonality was calculated by taking the square root of Simpson's diversity index across productive rearrangements. What TCRdb holds here is the immuneACCESS table cut down to in-frame rearrangements. Part of the clones is not present; checked against another copy, under half of the missing clones reflect an unresolved V gene, and the others are unexplained. V, J and clone size are taken as reported in that table, and D and trimming were inferred from the DNA itself. A total of some 320,000 clones appear in this sample, more than 70% of them only once. Roughly 5% of the sample is held by the ten biggest clonotypes.

CDR1 and CDR2, per the germline V gene, are SGHNT and YENEEA. The CDR3 starts with the cysteine, ends with the phenylalanine, and has 13 residues. Only the CDR3 region is kept as DNA, spanning 39 bases read in frame from base 1. V is pared back by 2 bases and J by 6 bases, with 10 bases lying between the germline termini. Participants in the prospective study were enrolled through a virtual design, were aged roughly 18 to 100 years, and lived in under 25 United States geographic areas. Cohort assignment in the prospective study relied on participant-reported clinical history from a screening survey and a study questionnaire. For ImmuneRACE Cohort 3, a participant was defined as recovered based on two consecutive negative NP/OP PCR tests, clearance by a healthcare professional, or resolution of symptoms. Each participant in the prospective study had whole blood, serum and a nasopharyngeal or oropharyngeal swab collected by mobile phlebotomists. Participants in the prospective study had the option to provide additional blood draws and questionnaires over an approximately 2-month period. Before DNA extraction, blood samples from the prospective study were shipped at room temperature or frozen.

Material: PBMCs or T cells enriched from blood (not recorded which). The TCR originated in a woman in her 30s who had recovered from COVID-19. In this chain, TRBV11-3 is recombined with TRBJ1-1; no D gene call is confident. The nucleotides read TGTGCCAGCAGCTTATCTCCCGGGGCTGAAGCTTTCTTT. Its coded protein is CASSLSPGAEAFF.